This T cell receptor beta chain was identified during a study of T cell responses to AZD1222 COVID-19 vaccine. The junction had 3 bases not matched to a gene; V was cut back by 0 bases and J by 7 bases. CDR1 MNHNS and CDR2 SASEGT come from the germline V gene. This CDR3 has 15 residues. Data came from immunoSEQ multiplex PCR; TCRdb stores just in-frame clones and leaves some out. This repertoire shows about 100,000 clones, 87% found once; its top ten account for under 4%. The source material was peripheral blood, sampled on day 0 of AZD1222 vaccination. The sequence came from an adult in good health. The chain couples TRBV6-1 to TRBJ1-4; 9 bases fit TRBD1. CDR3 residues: CASSEAGTGSEKLFF. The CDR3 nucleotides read TGTGCCAGCAGTGAAGCAGGGACAGGGAGTGAAAAACTGTTTTTT.